These 8 T cell receptor beta chains came from one sample sequenced in a study of shared clonotypes between healthy human individuals. The protocol was immunoSEQ multiplex PCR, while the TCRdb copy is restricted to in-frame clones and leaves out a portion. The sample lists more than 2,000,000 clones, roughly nine tenths occurring once. Source material: naive CD4+ T cells sorted from blood. The subset: CD45RA+ positively selected. These receptors were collected from a man younger than 35 in good health.

The rearrangement uses TRBV6-5 and TRBJ1-1; 7 bases are a match to TRBD1. Germline V gives CDR1 MNHEY, CDR2 SVGAGI. V trimming: 6 bases; J trimming: 10 bases; junction bases outside the gene matches: 14. The CDR3 is 14 amino acids. The CDR3 loop is CASRDQTGTLGAFF. CDR3 coding DNA: TGTGCCAGCAGAGACCAGACAGGGACCCTCGGAGCTTTCTTT.

This rearrangement joins TRBV18 to TRBJ2-3, with TRBD2 matching over 8 bases. CDR1 and CDR2 from the germline V gene are KGHSH and LQKENI. The CDR3 covers 16 residues. J gave up 6 bases and V 3 bases, and 11 bases lay outside the gene matches. The CDR3 here is CASSPPGLGVLDTQYF. CDR3 in DNA: TGTGCCAGCTCACCCCCGGGACTAGGAGTTTTGGATACGCAGTATTTT.

The chain has TRBV6-5 and TRBJ1-5; D is perhaps TRBD1 (6 bases). CDR3 size: 15 residues. The V end was cut by 6 bases, the J end by 0 bases, with 12 bases between. From germline, CDR1 is MNHEY and CDR2 SVGAGI. CDR3 in DNA: TGTGCCAGCAGGGACAGTTTCAATAGCAATCAGCCCCAGCATTTT. Translated, it gives CASRDSFNSNQPQHF.

This chain joins TRBV18 and TRBJ2-7; D remains unclear. The CDR3 sequence is 13 residues long. Trimming pared 3 bases from V and 2 bases from J, leaving 8 bases between. Germline CDR1 and CDR2: KGHSH and LQKENI. CDR3 in DNA: TGTGCCAGCTCACCGACAACGGCCTACGAGCAGTACTTC. Translated, it gives CASSPTTAYEQYF.

This rearrangement joins TRBV15 to TRBJ1-5, with a possible D match to TRBD1 (5 bases). V lost 3 bases, J lost 10 bases, and 13 bases lay in between. CDR1 is LNHNV, CDR2 YYDKDF, per germline (reference sequence). This CDR3 comprises 13 residues. CDR3 sequence reads: CATSSEGVYPQHF. The DNA for the CDR3 is TGTGCCACCAGCAGTGAAGGGGTATACCCCCAGCATTTT.

J is TRBJ2-3 and V is TRBV11-2, with 12 bases aligning to TRBD1. CDR1 SGHAT and CDR2 FQNNGV come from the germline V gene. The CDR3 spans 18 residues. V dropped 6 bases and J dropped 4; count of bases not matched to a gene: 14. In DNA form, the CDR3 reads TGTGCCAGCAGAAGCGGGACAGGGGGCGTTTTGAGCGCAGATACGCAGTATTTT. It specifies CASRSGTGGVLSADTQYF.

The gene calls are TRBV28 and TRBJ2-5, with 7 positions matching TRBD1. J lost 0 bases, V lost 2 bases, and 6 bases had no gene match. In germline, CDR1 is MDHEN, CDR2 SYDVKM. This CDR3 spans 16 amino acids. The CDR3 DNA reads as TGTGCCAGCAGTTTACCCGGACAGGCGTACCAAGAGACCCAGTACTTC. The encoded protein is CASSLPGQAYQETQYF. The full variable domain, rest sourced from reference TRBV28 and TRBJ2-5, is DVKVTQSSRYLVKRTGEKVFLECVQDMDHENMFWYRQDPGLGLRLIYFSYDVKMKEKGDIPEGYSVSREKKERFSLILESASTNQTSMYLCASSLPGQAYQETQYFGPGTRLLVL.

V usage is TRBV7-8 and J usage is TRBJ2-7; D might be TRBD2 (6 bases). With 5 bases removed from V and 0 bases from J, the gap between germline ends came to 17 bases. There are 16 residues in the CDR3. The germline CDR1 and CDR2 sequences are SGHVS and FQNEAQ. The CDR3 sequence: CASSPVRGLVSYEQYF. CDR3 bases: TGTGCCAGCAGCCCAGTTAGGGGACTTGTCTCCTACGAGCAGTACTTC.